A selection of T cell receptor beta chains follows, all from one sample in a study of CD8+ T cells in alopecia areata. The table came from immunoSEQ multiplex PCR; TCRdb's copy has only in-frame clones and leaves some out. The repertoire holds 150,000 to 200,000 clones, approximately 62% seen once, with around 14% in the top ten. The sequencing here drew on CD4+ T cells sorted from blood, taken at week 24, from a patient treated with tofacitinib. All receptors come from a human donor with alopecia areata. CDR3s include the opening cysteine and the closing phenylalanine or tryptophan. D genes are given only for firm matches. Clone size is not always given. Where it is, it says once, few, many or a class for expanded clones.

TRBV6-5	once	TRBD1	14	TRBJ1-2	TGTGCCAGCAGACCACAGGGGGCCTCCTATGGCTACACCTTC	CASRPQGASYGYTF
TRBV4-1	NA	NA	13	TRBJ1-5	TGCGCCAGCAGCCAAGATTACGGTCAGCCCCAGCATTTT	CASSQDYGQPQHF
TRBV7-9	NA	TRBD1	15	TRBJ2-2	TGTGCCAGCAGCTGGACACAGGGGGCTACCGGGGAGCTGTTTTTT	CASSWTQGATGELFF
TRBV6-6	many	NA	13	TRBJ2-1	TGTGCCAGCAGTTACACCGCCTACAATGAGCAGTTCTTC	CASSYTAYNEQFF
TRBV27	NA	TRBD1	17	TRBJ1-2	TGTGCCAGCAGTAATGACAGGGGGCGCACCACTAACTATGGCTACACCTTC	CASSNDRGRTTNYGYTF
TRBV29-1	NA	TRBD1	13	TRBJ1-1	TGCAGCGCTGGTAGACAGGGGGGCACTGAAGCTTTCTTT	CSAGRQGGTEAFF
TRBV19	NA	NA	15	TRBJ1-1	TGTGCCAGTAAACGACGACAGTTCATGAACACTGAAGCTTTCTTT	CASKRRQFMNTEAFF
TRBV6-5	NA	NA	15	TRBJ1-5	TGTGCCAGCAGTTACTCCGGAACAATTAATCAGCCCCAGCATTTT	CASSYSGTINQPQHF
TRBV5-1	NA	NA	11	TRBJ2-7	TGCGCCAGCAGGTCAGAGGGGGAGCAGTACTTC	CASRSEGEQYF
TRBV5-1	NA	NA	13	TRBJ1-1	TGCGCCAGCAGCATCACAGAGAACACTGAAGCTTTCTTT	CASSITENTEAFF